This is a list of T cell receptor beta chains from one sample in a study of cytotoxic CD8 clonotypes in ibrutinib-treated CLL. The assay was immunoSEQ multiplex PCR, and TCRdb's table has in-frame clones only and misses some. The repertoire holds approximately 340,000 clones, with over 55% as singletons. The sequenced sample was PBMCs, obtained after 36 months of ibrutinib treatment. The source of these receptors is a human donor with chronic lymphocytic leukemia. Both conserved end residues are part of each CDR3. Fields, in order: clone size, D gene, J gene, V gene, CDR3 protein, CDR3 DNA. A D gene is named only where the DNA matches it firmly. Size tells how often a clone was seen (once, few, many) or the class of an expanded clone, and some rows leave it out.

>NA|TRBD1|TRBJ1-5|TRBV5-8
CASSPGQHYSNQPQHF
TGTGCCAGCAGCCCGGGACAGCATTATAGCAATCAGCCCCAGCATTTT
>NA|NA|TRBJ1-1|TRBV11-2
CASSLGGKNTEAFF
TGTGCCAGCAGCTTAGGGGGGAAGAACACTGAAGCTTTCTTT
>NA|NA|TRBJ1-5|TRBV28
CASSYRHGRSNQPQHF
TGTGCCAGCAGTTATCGACACGGACGTAGCAATCAGCCCCAGCATTTT
>NA|TRBD2|TRBJ2-3|TRBV7-9
CASSYLAGVYTDTQYF
TGTGCCAGCAGCTACTTAGCGGGAGTTTACACAGATACGCAGTATTTT
>NA|TRBD2|TRBJ2-3|TRBV7-2
CASSRGTGGDDTQYF
TGTGCCAGCAGCCGAGGCACGGGAGGTGACGATACGCAGTATTTT
>NA|NA|TRBJ1-6|TRBV6-1
CASSEMETASYNSPLHF
TGTGCCAGCAGTGAGATGGAGACTGCCTCCTATAATTCACCCCTCCACTTT
>NA|TRBD1|TRBJ1-2|TRBV27
CASSPMGGTGYGYTF
TGTGCCAGCAGTCCAATGGGCGGGACAGGGTATGGCTACACCTTC
>NA|TRBD2|TRBJ2-7|TRBV25-1
CASSEREIAGGPKEQYF
TGTGCCAGCAGTGAAAGGGAAATAGCGGGAGGGCCTAAAGAGCAGTACTTC
>NA|NA|TRBJ2-7|TRBV28
CASSPPAWSLGYEQYF
TGTGCCAGCAGTCCCCCGGCGTGGAGTCTGGGGTACGAGCAGTACTTC
>NA|NA|TRBJ1-5|TRBV2
CASRERGERQPQHF
TGTGCCAGCAGGGAACGGGGGGAGAGGCAGCCCCAGCATTTT
>few|NA|TRBJ1-5|TRBV5-6
CASSPRGGVGAQPQHF
TGTGCCAGCAGCCCCAGGGGAGGGGTAGGCGCTCAGCCCCAGCATTTT
>NA|NA|TRBJ2-7|TRBV15
CATSRGRGPYEQYF
TGTGCCACCAGCAGAGGTAGAGGGCCCTACGAGCAGTACTTC
>NA|TRBD1|TRBJ1-5|TRBV13
CASSTDRGAAQPQHF
TGTGCCAGCAGCACCGACAGGGGGGCGGCTCAGCCCCAGCATTTT
>NA|TRBD1|TRBJ2-7|TRBV29-1
CSVAPGGTGGKNEQYF
TGCAGCGTTGCCCCGGGGGGGACAGGGGGCAAAAACGAGCAGTACTTC
>once|NA|TRBJ2-5|TRBV11-3
CASSGGLWTQYF
TGTGCCAGCAGCGGTGGGTTGTGGACCCAGTACTTC
>few|TRBD1|TRBJ1-1|TRBV2
CASTILTGRNTEAFF
TGTGCCAGCACCATCCTGACAGGGCGGAATACTGAAGCTTTCTTT
>NA|TRBD2|TRBJ2-7|TRBV9
CASSVVAGVGEQYF
TGTGCCAGCAGCGTAGTTGCGGGAGTCGGCGAGCAGTACTTC
>NA|NA|TRBJ2-7|TRBV6-5
CASSYLVTTGVYEQYF
TGTGCCAGCAGTTACTTAGTGACCACGGGAGTCTACGAGCAGTACTTC
>few|NA|TRBJ2-7|TRBV5-1
CASSNQGDEQYF
TGCGCCAGCAGCAATCAGGGTGACGAGCAGTACTTC
>NA|NA|TRBJ2-5|TRBV7-9
CASSSQWGETQYF
TGTGCCAGCAGCTCGCAGTGGGGGGAGACCCAGTACTTC
>NA|TRBD2|TRBJ2-1|TRBV6-6
CASSYSLAGDNEQFF
TGTGCCAGCAGTTACAGCCTAGCGGGGGACAATGAGCAGTTCTTC
>NA|TRBD1|TRBJ2-5|TRBV19
CASSTHRGEETQYF
TGTGCCAGTAGTACTCACAGGGGTGAGGAGACCCAGTACTTC
>NA|TRBD1|TRBJ2-1|TRBV29-1
CSVDGRGLQSSYNEQFF
TGCAGCGTTGACGGCAGGGGGCTACAGAGCTCCTACAATGAGCAGTTCTTC
>NA|TRBD2|TRBJ2-1|TRBV14
CASSQVRLAGAYSYNEQFF
TGTGCCAGCAGCCAAGTTCGACTAGCGGGGGCCTACTCCTACAATGAGCAGTTCTTC
>NA|NA|TRBJ1-6|TRBV9
CASSVTGRDSPLHF
TGTGCCAGCAGCGTTACGGGAAGGGATTCACCCCTCCACTTT
>NA|NA|TRBJ2-4|TRBV28
CASSLGSGYSIQYF
TGTGCCAGCAGTTTAGGTAGCGGCTATAGCATTCAGTACTTC
>NA|NA|TRBJ2-7|TRBV19
CASSKFDWSYEQYF
TGTGCCAGTAGTAAGTTTGACTGGTCCTACGAGCAGTACTTC
>few|NA|TRBJ2-1|TRBV18
CASRYLDPGIVNEQFF
TGTGCCAGCCGTTACCTGGACCCAGGGATCGTCAATGAGCAGTTCTTC
>NA|NA|TRBJ1-3|TRBV4-1
CASSQQLSGNTIYF
TGCGCCAGCAGCCAGCAGCTCTCTGGAAACACCATATATTTT
>NA|TRBD2|TRBJ2-7|TRBV18
CASSPGLARYEQYF
TGTGCCAGCTCACCGGGACTAGCGCGCTACGAGCAGTACTTC
>NA|TRBD2|TRBJ2-5|TRBV6-1
CASSLILAEETQYF
TGTGCCAGCAGTTTAATACTAGCGGAAGAGACCCAGTACTTC
>NA|NA|TRBJ2-7|TRBV7-2
CASSLVLAAPPYEQYF
TGTGCCAGCAGCTTAGTTCTTGCCGCGCCTCCCTACGAGCAGTACTTC
>NA|NA|TRBJ2-7|TRBV2
CATYRARGSYEQYF
TGTGCCACCTACAGGGCCCGAGGGTCCTACGAGCAGTACTTC
>NA|NA|TRBJ2-5|TRBV28
CASSSGQQETQYF
TGTGCCAGCAGTTCCGGACAGCAAGAGACCCAGTACTTC
>few|NA|TRBJ2-7|TRBV28
CASSLIGDYEQYF
TGTGCCAGCAGTTTAATTGGGGACTACGAGCAGTACTTC
>once|NA|TRBJ1-5|TRBV27
CASSRTPSTLSNQPQHF
TGTGCCAGCAGCCGAACCCCCTCGACTCTTAGCAATCAGCCCCAGCATTTT
>NA|NA|TRBJ1-1|TRBV5-1
CASSNLGTRNEAFF
TGCGCCAGCAGCAACCTGGGGACAAGGAATGAAGCTTTCTTT
>NA|NA|TRBJ2-3|TRBV29-1
CSVLTADTQYF
TGCAGCGTTCTAACAGCAGATACGCAGTATTTT
>NA|TRBD1|TRBJ2-1|TRBV11-2
CASSQGVSRGNEQFF
TGTGCCAGCAGCCAGGGGGTTTCCCGAGGTAATGAGCAGTTCTTC
>NA|NA|TRBJ2-7|TRBV4-3
CASSQVIQSSYEQYF
TGCGCCAGCAGCCAAGTTATCCAGAGCTCCTACGAGCAGTACTTC
>few|TRBD2|TRBJ2-1|TRBV7-3
CASSILAGRYNEQFF
TGTGCCAGCAGCATCCTAGCGGGGAGGTACAATGAGCAGTTCTTC
>NA|TRBD1|TRBJ1-1|TRBV10-1
CASSESYRGPEAFF
TGCGCCAGCAGTGAGTCCTACAGGGGACCTGAAGCTTTCTTT